This TCR beta chain was documented in a study of shared clonotypes between healthy human individuals. Subsets obtained from CD4+ cells comprised CD45RA+ naive and CD45RA-negative memory cells. Deep was the level at which the assay was run. Over several immunoSEQ plates, each subset's genomic DNA was distributed in even portions. Study processing details: ImmunoSEQ junction-only sequences lacked quality scores, so their filtering differed. The protocol was immunoSEQ multiplex PCR, while the TCRdb copy is restricted to in-frame clones and leaves out a portion. The D gene and trimming were derived from the DNA, and the V and J assignments and clone size from that table. The table shows about 2.4 million clones, with approximately 93% occurring only once. The germline V and J ends were trimmed by 4 bases and 1 base, with 16 bases remaining between them. CDR1 is LNHDA and CDR2 is SQIVND in the germline V gene (reference sequence). There are 16 residues in the CDR3.

This TCR was sampled from a man aged 18 to 30 in good health. Some clones in this sample may be carry-over from other donors' samples. Sequencing was performed on naive CD4+ T cells from PBMCs. Described subset: CD45RA+ positively selected. The chain couples TRBV19 to TRBJ1-2; TRBD1 might be the D (5 bases). CDR3 bases: TGTGCCAGTAGTAAGTCCAGGGACGGTCTTAACTATGGCTACACCTTC. This translates into CASSKSRDGLNYGYTF.